Listed below are T cell receptor beta chains from one sample, sequenced in a study of blood T cell repertoires in COVID-19. The table came from immunoSEQ multiplex PCR; TCRdb's copy has only in-frame clones and leaves some out. The repertoire consists of about 35,000 clones, with roughly 82% occurring once and the leading ten covering approximately 41%. Sequenced sample: peripheral blood. All receptors come from a man older than 75 with active or convalescent COVID-19. Each CDR3 is given with its conserved first and last residue. The order of the fields is J gene, clone size, CDR3 length, V gene, CDR3 protein. Rows give clone size only sometimes, using once, few, many, or a class for an expanded clone.

J: TRBJ2-2
size: .
length: 17
V: TRBV13
CDR3: CASSLPTGSTNTGELFF

J: TRBJ1-3
size: .
length: 15
V: TRBV10-3
CDR3: CAISTATGDGNTIYF

J: TRBJ1-2
size: .
length: 14
V: TRBV10-3
CDR3: CAISESDRGFGYTF

J: TRBJ2-5
size: .
length: 11
V: TRBV24-1
CDR3: CATSAKETQYF

J: TRBJ1-1
size: .
length: 12
V: TRBV27
CDR3: CASREGGAEAFF

J: TRBJ2-7
size: once
length: 13
V: TRBV27
CDR3: CASSRPGRGEQYF

J: TRBJ2-7
size: .
length: 15
V: TRBV28
CDR3: CASSPKQVVLREQYF

J: TRBJ1-2
size: .
length: 13
V: TRBV5-1
CDR3: CASSLDQGYGYTF

J: TRBJ1-1
size: .
length: 18
V: TRBV7-9
CDR3: CASSLAVKDGQNNTEAFF

J: TRBJ1-1
size: once
length: 13
V: TRBV6-5
CDR3: CASSVWQNTEAFF

J: TRBJ2-7
size: .
length: 14
V: TRBV6-5
CDR3: CASSLERVGYEQYF

J: TRBJ2-7
size: .
length: 15
V: TRBV15
CDR3: CATSRDVRSSYEQYF

J: TRBJ2-7
size: .
length: 15
V: TRBV7-2
CDR3: CASSLTSGSSYEQYF

J: TRBJ1-1
size: .
length: 15
V: TRBV12-5
CDR3: CASGLVRQSNTEAFF

J: TRBJ2-1
size: .
length: 15
V: TRBV3-1/TRBV3-2
CDR3: CASSQVAGNYNEQFF

J: TRBJ1-3
size: few
length: 15
V: TRBV7-2
CDR3: CASSLGPGTGNTIYF

J: TRBJ2-5
size: few
length: 14
V: TRBV5-1
CDR3: CASSLYSYQETQYF